The 28 T cell receptor beta chains given below trace back to one sample, sequenced in a study of CDR3 diversity in severe acne. TCRdb re-analysed the PCR reads in MiXCR, keeping a single row per CDR3 protein. Here the sample spans more than 80,000 distinct CDR3 sequences, around 54% being singletons. The specimen sequenced was blood. The receptors stem from a male donor with severe acne vulgaris.

A word on this clonotype: One end of the junction varies from germline; a read error may be responsible. The V gene is TRBV9, the J gene TRBJ2-6; D not resolved. The CDR3 runs to 13 residues. CDR1 SGDLS and CDR2 YYNGEE come from the germline V gene. The CDR3 here is CASTGSGANVLTF. CDR3 nucleotide sequence: TGCGCCAGCACTGGCTCTGGGGCCAACGTCCTGACTTTC.

The chain links TRBV20-1 to TRBJ2-1, with 8 bases fitting TRBD2. The germline V gene has CDR1 DFQATT and CDR2 SNEGSKA (reference sequence). The CDR3 is 12 amino acids. The CDR3 region has the DNA TGCAGAGCTGGTGCGGGAGGTACTGAGCAGTTCTTC. Its translation: CRAGAGGTEQFF.

This clonotype was observed many times. This chain links TRBV11-3 with TRBJ2-1; 7 positions match TRBD1. Per the germline V gene, CDR1 is SGHNT and CDR2 is YENEEA. The CDR3 contains 16 residues. V lost 6 bases and J lost 7; bases outside the gene matches: 15. For the CDR3, the DNA is TGTGCCAGCAGTGTCAACAGGGGCAGCTTTGGTAATGAGCAGTTCTTC. Its protein product is CASSVNRGSFGNEQFF.

This clonotype was detected ten times or more. This sequence joins TRBV5-1 and TRBJ1-1; D possibly corresponds to TRBD1 (5 bases). The CDR3 sequence is 14 residues long. V was shortened by 5 bases and J by 4 bases, with 15 bases between the two germline ends. CDR1 is SGHRS and CDR2 is YFSETQ in the germline V gene. Here the CDR3 reads CASSQEGTITEAFF. CDR3 sequence (DNA): TGCGCCAGCAGTCAAGAGGGGACTATCACTGAAGCTTTCTTT.

This clonotype was seen many times. The V gene is TRBV12-3 or TRBV12-4, the J gene TRBJ1-5, with a weak D call TRBD1 (6 bases). The CDR3 sequence is 14 residues long. Trimming took off 3 bases at V and 7 bases at J, with 13 bases between the two ends. This CDR3 reads CASSFQGTRQPQHF. The DNA for the CDR3 is TGTGCCAGCAGTTTCCAGGGGACGAGGCAGCCCCAGCATTTT.

With regard to this clonotype: A much larger clone lies a single base off, so this may be a read error. The conserved final phenylalanine or tryptophan is absent from the CDR3, which likely points to a read error. J is TRBJ1-1 and V is TRBV24-1, with 12 bases matching TRBD1. J gave up 1 base and V 4 bases, and 3 bases lay outside the gene matches. The length of the CDR3 is 16 residues. The germline V gene encodes CDR1 KGHDR and CDR2 SFDVKD. Here the CDR3 reads CATSEGTGGTNTEAFL. The CDR3 region has the DNA TGTGCCACCAGTGAAGGGACAGGGGGCACGAACACTGAAGCTTTCTTG.

This clonotype has just a few counts. The chain carries TRBV7-9 and TRBJ2-5; possible D gene TRBD1, 6 bases. Trimming removed 5 bases from V and 4 bases from J, with 14 bases in between. The germline V gene has CDR1 SEHNR and CDR2 FQNEAQ (reference sequence). The CDR3 spans 14 residues. This CDR3 is CASSVREGGETQYF. In nucleotides, the CDR3 is TGTGCCAGCAGCGTACGGGAAGGGGGAGAGACCCAGTACTTC.

This rearrangement joins TRBV24-1 to TRBJ2-1; 11 bases fit TRBD2. From germline, CDR1 is KGHDR and CDR2 SFDVKD. V lost 1 base, J lost 9 bases, and 13 bases stayed unmatched. CDR3 length: 18 amino acids. The CDR3, as DNA: TGTGCCACCAGTGATTTCGGCGGGGTAGCGGGAGGGACGGGTGAGCAGTTCTTC. Its protein is CATSDFGGVAGGTGEQFF.

The chain carries TRBV28 and TRBJ1-2, with D perhaps TRBD1 (5 bases). The CDR3 contains 14 residues. Germline assignment: CDR1 MDHEN and CDR2 SYDVKM. V was trimmed by 3 bases and J by 0 bases, leaving 8 bases between them. This CDR3 reads CASSFTQANYGYTF. CDR3 nucleotide sequence: TGTGCCAGCAGTTTTACACAGGCTAACTATGGCTACACCTTC.

The chain recombines TRBV5-1 with TRBJ2-2; possibly TRBD1 for D (5 bases). Germline V gene lookup returns CDR1 SGHRS and CDR2 YFSETQ. This CDR3 comprises 15 residues. V shed 1 base and J shed 8 bases, with 15 bases lying between them. For the CDR3, the DNA is TGCGCCAGCAGCTTGTCTACAGGTGAAGGGGGGGAGCTGTTTTTT. Translated, it gives CASSLSTGEGGELFF.

This clonotype has ten or more counts. The chain employs TRBV9 and TRBJ2-7, with D tentatively TRBD2 (6 bases). Per germline, CDR1 SGDLS and CDR2 YYNGEE. The CDR3 covers 16 residues. Trimming pared 4 bases from V and 2 bases from J, leaving 19 bases between. CDR3 DNA sequence: TGTGCCAGCAGCCTCCTTTCCAAGTCGGGAGCCTACGAGCAGTACTTC. Protein sequence: CASSLLSKSGAYEQYF.

The V gene is TRBV6-1, the J gene TRBJ2-1; no clear D. Looked up from germline, CDR1 is MNHNS and CDR2 is SASEGT. V was clipped by 0 bases and J by 4 bases, with 10 bases between them. CDR3 size: 15 residues. The CDR3 region has the DNA TGTGCCAGCAGTGAAGCGCAACAGTTATACAATGAGCAGTTCTTC. Its translation: CASSEAQQLYNEQFF.

CDR3 nucleotide sequence: TGTGCCAGTACCGATTTAGGACAGGGGAATGGCTACACCTTC. It is translated as CASTDLGQGNGYTF. V and J are TRBV19 and TRBJ1-2; 9 bases are a match to TRBD1. V gave up 7 bases and J gave up 6 bases; unmatched junction bases: 9. Germline values: CDR1 LNHDA, CDR2 SQIVND (reference sequence). The CDR3 loop spans 14 amino acids. The full variable domain, its missing parts supplied by reference TRBV19 and TRBJ1-2, is DGGITQSPKYLFRKEGQNVTLSCEQNLNHDAMYWYRQDPGQGLRLIYYSQIVNDFQKGDIAEGYSVSREKKESFPLTVTSAQKNPTAFYLCASTDLGQGNGYTFGSGTRLTVV.

This clonotype was seen a few times. The rearrangement joins TRBV6-5 to TRBJ1-1; 9 bases are a match to TRBD1. V lost 6 bases and J lost 4; bases outside the gene matches: 9. Germline CDR1 is MNHEY and CDR2 is SVGAGI. The CDR3 extends over 15 amino acids. CDR3 protein: CASSSTGGASTEAFF. CDR3 nucleotide sequence: TGTGCCAGCAGCTCGACAGGGGGGGCGAGCACTGAAGCTTTCTTT.

Of note for this clonotype: At one end, the junction sequence differs from germline, possibly due to a read error. V usage is TRBV7-3 and J usage is TRBJ1-2; D is possibly TRBD1 (5 bases). Germline loops: CDR1 SGHTA, CDR2 FQGTGA. The CDR3 loop spans 12 amino acids. CDR3 bases: TGTGCCAGCAGCCCACCAGGGTCCGCCTACGACTTC. Translation: CASSPPGSAYDF.

For this clonotype: As the CDR3 is not closed by the conserved phenylalanine or tryptophan, this likely results from a read error. The V call is TRBV5-1, the J call TRBJ2-1; the D gene is possibly TRBD2 (7 bases). The CDR3 runs to 14 residues. Per the germline V gene, CDR1 is SGHRS and CDR2 is YFSETQ. Trimming pared 4 bases from V and 8 bases from J, leaving 16 bases between. CDR3 loop: CASSGTGGLHEQFL. The CDR3 nucleotides are TGCGCCAGCAGCGGGACGGGGGGCCTTCATGAGCAGTTCCTC.

This sequence joins TRBV20-1 and TRBJ1-5, with D possibly TRBD1 on 5 matching bases. The V gene's germline CDR1 is DFQATT and CDR2 SNEGSKA (reference sequence). The V gene lost 3 bases and the J gene lost 2 bases, with 14 bases spanning the gap. The length of the CDR3 is 15 residues. The CDR3 region is CSASVGELGNQPQHF. The CDR3, as DNA: TGCAGTGCTAGTGTAGGGGAATTAGGCAATCAGCCCCAGCATTTT.

This clonotype was seen repeatedly, ten times or more. This sequence joins TRBV9 and TRBJ2-3; D might be TRBD2 (7 bases). The CDR3 length is 13 residues. Germline CDR1 and CDR2: SGDLS and YYNGEE. The V gene lost 6 bases and the J gene lost 4 bases, with 12 bases spanning the gap. The CDR3 protein is CASKGEGPDTQYF. The CDR3 DNA follows: TGTGCCAGCAAGGGGGAGGGTCCAGATACGCAGTATTTT.

V is TRBV6-1 and J is TRBJ1-1, with D tentatively TRBD1 (5 bases). Germline V gene sequence: CDR1 MNHNS, CDR2 SASEGT. Between the trimmed V and J ends, which lost 8 bases and 0 bases, there was a span of 13 bases. The CDR3 has 14 residues. CDR3 amino acids: CASQIQELNTEAFF. The CDR3 DNA follows: TGTGCCAGCCAAATACAGGAGTTGAACACTGAAGCTTTCTTT.

Concerning this clonotype: One end of the junction fails to match germline, which may point to a read error. The rearrangement links TRBV4-1 to TRBJ2-7; the D gene is possibly TRBD2 (5 bases). CDR1 and CDR2 from the germline V gene are MGHRA and YSYEKL. The CDR3 runs to 13 residues. The CDR3 DNA sequence: TGCGCCAGCAGCCGAATTGAGGGCTACGAGCAATACTTC. Translating gives CASSRIEGYEQYF.

This clonotype was counted at least ten times. The chain combines TRBV5-1 with TRBJ2-5; 8 positions match TRBD2. The germline CDR1 and CDR2 sequences are SGHRS and YFSETQ. The CDR3 runs to 15 residues. J was trimmed by 4 bases and V by 2 bases; bases with no gene match: 7. Here the CDR3 DNA reads TGCGCCAGCAGCTTTACGGGACTAGAACTAGAGACCCAGTACTTC. It codes for CASSFTGLELETQYF.

The rearrangement joins TRBV3-1 to TRBJ2-5, with D possibly being TRBD2 (6 bases). This CDR3 spans 15 amino acids. Germline lookup yields CDR1 LGHDT and CDR2 YNNKEL (reference sequence). Trimming shortened V by 1 base and J by 4 bases, and 13 bases separated the two germline ends. DNA for the CDR3: TGTGCCAGCAGCCAAGGGGCTCGGAGGGGAGAGACCCAGTACTTC. Translating gives CASSQGARRGETQYF.

The CDR3 sequence is CVSRGTVAEAFF. CDR3 sequence (DNA): TGTGTGTCGAGGGGGACGGTGGCTGAAGCTTTCTTT. This sequence joins TRBV30 and TRBJ1-1, with D maybe TRBD1 (6 bases). Germline lookup yields CDR1 GTSNPN and CDR2 SVGIG (reference sequence). The length of the CDR3 is 12 residues.

The CDR3 loop is CASSPQGAYEQYF. In DNA, the CDR3 is TGTGCCAGCTCACCACAGGGGGCCTACGAGCAGTACTTC. J is TRBJ2-7 and V is TRBV18; TRBD1 might be the D (6 bases). V lost 1 base, J lost 2 bases, and 6 bases lay in between. Per germline, CDR1 KGHSH and CDR2 LQKENI. The CDR3 spans 13 residues.

V gene TRBV7-9 combines with J gene TRBJ1-2, with D tentatively TRBD1 (5 bases). The V and J ends lost 4 bases and 4 bases respectively, with 13 bases between them. Per the germline V gene, CDR1 is SEHNR and CDR2 is FQNEAQ (reference sequence). The CDR3 has 14 amino acids. CDR3 DNA sequence: TGTGCCAGCAGCTCCGGGGGGACCGGCTATGGCTACACCTTC. Amino acid sequence: CASSSGGTGYGYTF.

This clonotype was picked up a small number of times. This sequence joins TRBV15 and TRBJ2-7; TRBD1 aligns across 9 bases. CDR3 length equals 17 residues. Germline V gene data show CDR1 as LNHNV and CDR2 as YYDKDF (reference sequence). The junction had 9 bases not matched to a gene; V was cut back by 0 bases and J by 3 bases. The DNA of the CDR3 is TGTGCCACCAGCAGAGAAAGTCCGGGACAGGGCTTCTACGAGCAGTACTTC. Translated, it gives CATSRESPGQGFYEQYF.

This clonotype was recorded a few times. This chain connects TRBV5-4 to TRBJ1-1; TRBD1 matches at 7 bases. The length of the CDR3 is 12 residues. The germline CDR1 and CDR2 sequences are SGHNT and YYREEE (reference sequence). Trimming at V came to 0 bases and at J to 8 bases, leaving 1 base not matched to a gene. The CDR3 DNA is TGTGCCAGCAGCTTGGCGGGACAGGAAGCTTTCTTT. This sequence encodes CASSLAGQEAFF. Based on the CDR3 plus reference TRBV5-4 and TRBJ1-1, the full variable domain is ETGVTQSPTHLIKTRGQQVTLRCSSQSGHNTVSWYQQALGQGPQFIFQYYREEENGRGNFPPRFSGLQFPNYSSELNVNALELDDSALYLCASSLAGQEAFFGQGTRLTVV.

At least ten counts were recorded for this clonotype. The rearrangement links TRBV11-2 to TRBJ2-7; 12 nucleotides agree with TRBD2. Per the germline V gene, CDR1 is SGHAT and CDR2 is FQNNGV. V lost 6 bases, J lost 4 bases, and 10 bases stayed unmatched. The CDR3 length is 16 residues. The CDR3: CASSLGGLAGLYEQYV. The DNA of the CDR3 is TGTGCCAGCAGTCTCGGCGGACTAGCGGGACTTTACGAGCAGTACGTC.